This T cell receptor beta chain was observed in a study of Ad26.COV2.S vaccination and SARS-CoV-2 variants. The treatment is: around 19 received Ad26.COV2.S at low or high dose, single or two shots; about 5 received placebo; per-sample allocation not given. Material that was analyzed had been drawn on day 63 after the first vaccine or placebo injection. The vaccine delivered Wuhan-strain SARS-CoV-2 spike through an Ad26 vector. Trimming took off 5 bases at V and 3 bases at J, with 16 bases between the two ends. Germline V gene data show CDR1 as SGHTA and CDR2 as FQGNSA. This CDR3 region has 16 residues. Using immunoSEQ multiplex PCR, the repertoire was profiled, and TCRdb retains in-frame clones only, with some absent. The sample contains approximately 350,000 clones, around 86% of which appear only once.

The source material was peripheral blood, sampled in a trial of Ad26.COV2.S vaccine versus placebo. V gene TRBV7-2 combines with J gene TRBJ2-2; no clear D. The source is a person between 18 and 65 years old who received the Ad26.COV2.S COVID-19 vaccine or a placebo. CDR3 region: CASSVATSLDTGELFF. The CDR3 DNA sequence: TGTGCCAGCAGCGTGGCTACAAGCTTGGACACCGGGGAGCTGTTTTTT.